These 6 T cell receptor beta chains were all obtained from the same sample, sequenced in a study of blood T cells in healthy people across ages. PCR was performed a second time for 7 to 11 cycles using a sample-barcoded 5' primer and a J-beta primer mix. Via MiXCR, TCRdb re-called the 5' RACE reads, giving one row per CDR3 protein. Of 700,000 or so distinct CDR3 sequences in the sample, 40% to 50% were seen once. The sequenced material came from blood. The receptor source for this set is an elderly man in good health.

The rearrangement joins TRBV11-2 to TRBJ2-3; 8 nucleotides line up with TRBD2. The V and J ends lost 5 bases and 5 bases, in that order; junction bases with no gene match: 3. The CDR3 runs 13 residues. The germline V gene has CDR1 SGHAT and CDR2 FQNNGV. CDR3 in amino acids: CASSRLALDTQYF. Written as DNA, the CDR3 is TGTGCCAGCAGCAGACTAGCGCTAGATACGCAGTATTTT.

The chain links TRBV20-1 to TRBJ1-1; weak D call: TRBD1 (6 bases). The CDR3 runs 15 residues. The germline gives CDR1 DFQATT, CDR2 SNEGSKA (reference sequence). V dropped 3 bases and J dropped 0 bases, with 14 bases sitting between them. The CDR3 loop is CSASPGAAMNTEAFF. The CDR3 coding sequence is TGCAGTGCTAGCCCGGGGGCAGCGATGAACACTGAAGCTTTCTTT.

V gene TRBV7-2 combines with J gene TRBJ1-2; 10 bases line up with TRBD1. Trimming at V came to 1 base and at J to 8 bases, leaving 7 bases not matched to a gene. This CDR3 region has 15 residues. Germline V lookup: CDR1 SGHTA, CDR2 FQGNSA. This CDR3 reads CASSLGGQGSLGYTF. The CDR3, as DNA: TGTGCCAGCAGCTTAGGGGGACAGGGGTCATTGGGCTACACCTTC.

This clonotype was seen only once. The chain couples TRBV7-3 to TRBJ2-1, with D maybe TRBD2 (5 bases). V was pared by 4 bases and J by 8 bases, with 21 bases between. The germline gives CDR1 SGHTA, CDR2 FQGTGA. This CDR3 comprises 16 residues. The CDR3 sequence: CASSSQLRERYDEQFF. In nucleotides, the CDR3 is TGTGCCAGCAGCTCTCAATTAAGGGAGAGGTACGATGAGCAGTTCTTC.

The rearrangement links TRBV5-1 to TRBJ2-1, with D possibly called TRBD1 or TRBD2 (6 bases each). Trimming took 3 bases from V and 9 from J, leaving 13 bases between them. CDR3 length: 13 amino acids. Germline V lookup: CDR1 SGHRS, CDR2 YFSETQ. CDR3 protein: CASSSQGGFEQFF. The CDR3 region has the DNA TGCGCCAGCAGCTCCCAAGGGGGGTTTGAGCAGTTCTTC. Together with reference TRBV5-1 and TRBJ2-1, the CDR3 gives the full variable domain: KAGVTQTPRYLIKTRGQQVTLSCSPISGHRSVSWYQQTPGQGLQFLFEYFSETQRNKGNFPGRFSGRQFSNSRSEMNVSTLELGDSALYLCASSSQGGFEQFFGPGTRLTVL.

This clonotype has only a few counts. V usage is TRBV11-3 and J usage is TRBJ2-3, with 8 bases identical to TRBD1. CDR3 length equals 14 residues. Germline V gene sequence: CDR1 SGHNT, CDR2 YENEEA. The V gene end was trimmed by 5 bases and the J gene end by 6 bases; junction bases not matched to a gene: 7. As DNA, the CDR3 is TGTGCCAGCAGCATGAGACAGGGGAGGGATACGCAGTATTTT. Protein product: CASSMRQGRDTQYF.